This T cell receptor beta chain was sequenced during a study of identical twins. Notes on the study in general: Carriage of fewer insertions was seen in abundant cord blood beta clonotypes, whereas memory repertoires showed none.

TCRdb itself ran the 5' RACE reads through MiXCR, one entry per CDR3 protein. The table lists about 690,000 distinct CDR3 sequences, approximately 6% of them singletons. The sample holds many counts of this clonotype. The target antigen is unknown. Germline V CDR1 and CDR2: SGHDT, YYEEEE. Trimming took off 3 bases at V and 2 bases at J, with 12 bases between the two ends. The CDR3 is 14 amino acids. This receptor was obtained from a man aged 18 to 29 in good health. V usage is TRBV5-6 and J usage is TRBJ2-7; tentatively, D is TRBD1 (7 bases). Input material: naive T cells sorted from blood. This CDR3 reads CASSSGDRAYEQYF. The CDR3 DNA follows: TGTGCCAGCAGCTCGGGGGACAGAGCCTACGAGCAGTACTTC.